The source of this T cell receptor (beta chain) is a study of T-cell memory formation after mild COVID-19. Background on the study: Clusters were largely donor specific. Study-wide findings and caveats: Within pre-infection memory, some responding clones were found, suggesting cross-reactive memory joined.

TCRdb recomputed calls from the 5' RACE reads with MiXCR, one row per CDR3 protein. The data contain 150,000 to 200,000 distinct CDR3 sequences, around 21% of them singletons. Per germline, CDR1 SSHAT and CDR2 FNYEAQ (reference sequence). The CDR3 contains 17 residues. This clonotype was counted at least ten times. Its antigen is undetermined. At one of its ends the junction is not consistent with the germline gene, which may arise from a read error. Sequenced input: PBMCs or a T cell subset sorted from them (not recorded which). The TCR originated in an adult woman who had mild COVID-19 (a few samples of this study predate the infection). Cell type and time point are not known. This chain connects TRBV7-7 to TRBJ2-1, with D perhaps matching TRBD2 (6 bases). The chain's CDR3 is CASSLEASGHSYNEQFF. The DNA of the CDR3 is TGTGCTAGCAGCTTAGAGGCCAGCGGGCACTCCTACAATGAGCAGTTCTTC.